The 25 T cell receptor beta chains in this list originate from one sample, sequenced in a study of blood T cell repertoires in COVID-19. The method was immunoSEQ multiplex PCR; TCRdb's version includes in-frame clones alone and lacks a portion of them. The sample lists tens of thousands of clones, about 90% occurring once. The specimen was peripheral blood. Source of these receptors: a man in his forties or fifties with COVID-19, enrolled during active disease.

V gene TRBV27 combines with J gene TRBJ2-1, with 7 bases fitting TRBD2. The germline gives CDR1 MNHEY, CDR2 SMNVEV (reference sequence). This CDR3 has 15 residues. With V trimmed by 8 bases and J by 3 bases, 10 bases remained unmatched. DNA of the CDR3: TGTGCCAGCCATCCATTGGGCGGGAGCTACAATGAGCAGTTCTTC. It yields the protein CASHPLGGSYNEQFF.

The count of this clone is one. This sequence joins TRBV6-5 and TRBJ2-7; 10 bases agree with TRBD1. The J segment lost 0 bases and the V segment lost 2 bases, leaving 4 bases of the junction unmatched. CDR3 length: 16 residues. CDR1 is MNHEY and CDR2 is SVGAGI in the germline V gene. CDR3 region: CASSYLGQGLSYEQYF. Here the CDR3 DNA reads TGTGCCAGCAGTTACCTGGGACAGGGGCTCTCCTACGAGCAGTACTTC.

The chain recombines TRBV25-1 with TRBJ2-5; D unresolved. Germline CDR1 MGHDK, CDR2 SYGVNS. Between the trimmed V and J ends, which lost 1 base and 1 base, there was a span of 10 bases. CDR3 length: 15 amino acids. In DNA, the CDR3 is TGTGCCAGCAGTGAATTCAGGTCCCCCCAAGAGACCCAGTACTTC. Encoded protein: CASSEFRSPQETQYF.

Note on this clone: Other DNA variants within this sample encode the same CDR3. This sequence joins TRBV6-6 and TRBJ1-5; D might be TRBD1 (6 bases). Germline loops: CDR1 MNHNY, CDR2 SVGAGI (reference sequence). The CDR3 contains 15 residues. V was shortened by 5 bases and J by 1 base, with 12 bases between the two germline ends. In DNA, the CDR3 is TGTGCCAGCAGTCTACAGGGTGGGAGCAATCAGCCCCAGCATTTT. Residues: CASSLQGGSNQPQHF.

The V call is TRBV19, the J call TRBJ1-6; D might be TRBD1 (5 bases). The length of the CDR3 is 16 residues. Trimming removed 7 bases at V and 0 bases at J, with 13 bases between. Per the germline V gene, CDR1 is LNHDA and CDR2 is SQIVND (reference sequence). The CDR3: CASNRGIGSYNSPLHF. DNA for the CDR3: TGTGCCAGTAATCGGGGGATCGGCTCCTATAATTCACCCCTCCACTTT.

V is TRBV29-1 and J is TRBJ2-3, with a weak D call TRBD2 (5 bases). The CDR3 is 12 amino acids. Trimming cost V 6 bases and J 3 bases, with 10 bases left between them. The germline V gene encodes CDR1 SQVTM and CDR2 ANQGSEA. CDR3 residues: CSVVLGTDTQYF. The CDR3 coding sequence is TGCAGCGTGGTACTAGGAACAGATACGCAGTATTTT.

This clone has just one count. CDR3 in amino acids: CASRDRDSGNTIYF. For the CDR3, the DNA is TGTGCCAGCCGGGACAGGGATTCTGGAAACACCATATATTTT. J is TRBJ1-3 and V is TRBV6-6; 9 bases align to TRBD1. J lost 1 base, V lost 8 bases, and 3 bases had no gene match. Per the germline V gene, CDR1 is MNHNY and CDR2 is SVGAGI (reference sequence). CDR3 length: 14 residues.

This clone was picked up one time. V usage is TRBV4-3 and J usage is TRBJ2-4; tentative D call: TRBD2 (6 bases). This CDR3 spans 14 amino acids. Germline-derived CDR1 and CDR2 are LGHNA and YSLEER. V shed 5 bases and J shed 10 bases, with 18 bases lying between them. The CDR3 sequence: CASSYGTGNRIQYF. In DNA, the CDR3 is TGCGCCAGCAGCTACGGGACTGGGAACCGTATTCAGTACTTC.

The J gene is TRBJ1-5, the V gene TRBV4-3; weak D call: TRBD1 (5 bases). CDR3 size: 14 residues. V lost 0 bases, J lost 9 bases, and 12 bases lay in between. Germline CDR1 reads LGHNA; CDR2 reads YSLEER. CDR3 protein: CASSQDGGLRPQHF. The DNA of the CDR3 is TGCGCCAGCAGCCAAGACGGGGGGTTGAGGCCCCAGCATTTT.

The CDR3 protein is CASNLVGQGAGEQYF. CDR3 sequence (DNA): TGTGCCAGCAACCTGGTGGGACAGGGGGCTGGCGAGCAGTACTTC. The chain joins TRBV5-6 to TRBJ2-7; TRBD1 agrees at 12 bases. Losses at the gene ends were 6 bases for V and 6 bases for J; bases not matched to a gene: 10. The CDR3 totals 15 residues. CDR1 is SGHDT and CDR2 is YYEEEE in the germline V gene.

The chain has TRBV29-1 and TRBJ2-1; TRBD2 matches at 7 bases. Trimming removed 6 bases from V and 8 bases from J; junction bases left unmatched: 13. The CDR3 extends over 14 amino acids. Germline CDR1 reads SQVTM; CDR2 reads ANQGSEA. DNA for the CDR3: TGCAGCGTCCCTGAAGGGCTGGCGGGAGATGAGCAGTTCTTC. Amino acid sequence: CSVPEGLAGDEQFF.

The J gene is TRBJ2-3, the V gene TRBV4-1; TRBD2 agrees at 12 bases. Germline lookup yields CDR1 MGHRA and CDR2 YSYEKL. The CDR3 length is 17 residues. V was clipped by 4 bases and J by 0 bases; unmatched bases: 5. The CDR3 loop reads CASSRLAGGPSTDTQYF. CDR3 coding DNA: TGCGCCAGCAGCCGGCTAGCGGGAGGGCCGAGCACAGATACGCAGTATTTT.

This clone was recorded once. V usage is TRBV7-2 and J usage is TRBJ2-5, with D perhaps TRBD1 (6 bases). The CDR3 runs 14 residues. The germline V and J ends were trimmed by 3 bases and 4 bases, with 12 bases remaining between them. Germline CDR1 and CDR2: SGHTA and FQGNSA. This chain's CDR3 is CASSFQRGGETQYF. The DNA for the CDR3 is TGTGCCAGCAGCTTCCAGAGAGGGGGAGAGACCCAGTACTTC.

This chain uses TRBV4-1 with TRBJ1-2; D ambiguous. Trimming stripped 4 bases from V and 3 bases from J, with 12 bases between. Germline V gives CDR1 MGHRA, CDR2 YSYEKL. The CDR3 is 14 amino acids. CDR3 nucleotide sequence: TGCGCCAGCAGCCCCGGGGTGAGGGACTATGGCTACACCTTC. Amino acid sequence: CASSPGVRDYGYTF.

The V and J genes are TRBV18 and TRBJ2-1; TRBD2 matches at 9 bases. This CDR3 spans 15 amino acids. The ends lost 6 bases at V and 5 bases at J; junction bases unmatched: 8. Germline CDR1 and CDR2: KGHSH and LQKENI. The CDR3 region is CASSPETSGDNEQFF. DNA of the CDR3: TGTGCCAGCTCCCCAGAGACTAGCGGCGACAATGAGCAGTTCTTC.

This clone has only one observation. The CDR3 loop is CASSQGGHGTYEQYF. In DNA, the CDR3 is TGTGCCAGCAGCCAAGGGGGACACGGCACCTACGAGCAGTACTTC. This rearrangement joins TRBV3-1 (or the pseudogene TRBV3-2) to TRBJ2-7; tentatively, D is TRBD1 (6 bases). Germline assignment: CDR1 LGHDT and CDR2 YNNKEL (reference sequence). This CDR3 comprises 15 residues. Trimming removed 1 base at V and 2 bases at J, with 12 bases between.

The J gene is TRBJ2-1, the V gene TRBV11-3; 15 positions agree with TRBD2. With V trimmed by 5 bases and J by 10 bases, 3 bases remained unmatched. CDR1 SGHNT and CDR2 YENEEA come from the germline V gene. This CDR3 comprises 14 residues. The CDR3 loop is CASSHGTSGREQFF. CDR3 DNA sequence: TGTGCCAGCAGCCACGGGACTAGCGGGAGGGAGCAGTTCTTC.

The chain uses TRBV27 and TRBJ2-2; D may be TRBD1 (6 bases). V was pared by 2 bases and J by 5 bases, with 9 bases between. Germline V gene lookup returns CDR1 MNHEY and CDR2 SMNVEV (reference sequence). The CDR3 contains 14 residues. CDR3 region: CASSLRQGTGELFF. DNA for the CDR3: TGTGCCAGCAGTTTAAGGCAGGGGACCGGGGAGCTGTTTTTT.

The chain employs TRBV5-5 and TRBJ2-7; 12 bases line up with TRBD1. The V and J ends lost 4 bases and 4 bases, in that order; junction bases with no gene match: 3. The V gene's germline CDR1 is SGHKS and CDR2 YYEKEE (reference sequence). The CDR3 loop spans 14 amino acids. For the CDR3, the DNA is TGTGCCAGCAGCATGGGACAGGGGGCTTACGAGCAGTACTTC. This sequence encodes CASSMGQGAYEQYF. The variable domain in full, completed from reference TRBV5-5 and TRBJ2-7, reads DAGVTQSPTHLIKTRGQQVTLRCSPISGHKSVSWYQQVLGQGPQFIFQYYEKEERGRGNFPDRFSARQFPNYSSELNVNALLLGDSALYLCASSMGQGAYEQYFGPGTRLTVT.

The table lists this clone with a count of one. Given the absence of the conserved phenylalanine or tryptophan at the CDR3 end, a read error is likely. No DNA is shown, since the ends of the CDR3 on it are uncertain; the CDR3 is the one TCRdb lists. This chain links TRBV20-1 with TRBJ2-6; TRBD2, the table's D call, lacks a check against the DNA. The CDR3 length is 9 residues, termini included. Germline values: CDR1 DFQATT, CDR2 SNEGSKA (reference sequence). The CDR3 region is CSAPGGSRS.

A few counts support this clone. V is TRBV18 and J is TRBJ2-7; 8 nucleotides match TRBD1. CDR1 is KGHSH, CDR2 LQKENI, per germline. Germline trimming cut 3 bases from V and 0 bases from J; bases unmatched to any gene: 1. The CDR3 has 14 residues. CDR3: CASSPTGVSYEQYF. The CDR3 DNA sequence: TGTGCCAGCTCACCGACAGGGGTCTCCTACGAGCAGTACTTC.

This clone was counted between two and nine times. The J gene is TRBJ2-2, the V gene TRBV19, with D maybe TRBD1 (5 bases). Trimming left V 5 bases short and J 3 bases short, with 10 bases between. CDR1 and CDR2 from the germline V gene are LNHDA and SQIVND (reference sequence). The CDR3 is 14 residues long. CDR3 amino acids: CASSAAGHTGELFF. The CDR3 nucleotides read TGTGCCAGTAGTGCGGCAGGGCACACCGGGGAGCTGTTTTTT.

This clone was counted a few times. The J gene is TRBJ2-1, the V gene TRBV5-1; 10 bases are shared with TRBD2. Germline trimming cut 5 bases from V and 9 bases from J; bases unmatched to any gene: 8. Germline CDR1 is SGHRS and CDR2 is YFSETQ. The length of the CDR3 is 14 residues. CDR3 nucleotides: TGCGCCAGCAGATCCCTAGCGGGAGAGGGTGAGCAGTTCTTC. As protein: CASRSLAGEGEQFF.

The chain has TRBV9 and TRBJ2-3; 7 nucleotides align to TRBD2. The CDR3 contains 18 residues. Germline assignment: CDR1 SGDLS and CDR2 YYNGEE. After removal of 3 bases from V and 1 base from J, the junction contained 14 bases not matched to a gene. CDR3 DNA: TGTGCCAGCAGCGCGTCCGTATCTAGCGGCCTAGGCACAGATACGCAGTATTTT. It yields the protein CASSASVSSGLGTDTQYF.

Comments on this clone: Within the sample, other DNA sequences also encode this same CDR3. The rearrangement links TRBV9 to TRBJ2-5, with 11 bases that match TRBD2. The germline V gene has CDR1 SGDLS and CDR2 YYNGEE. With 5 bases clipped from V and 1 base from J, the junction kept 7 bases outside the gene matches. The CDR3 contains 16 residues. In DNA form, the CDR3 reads TGTGCCAGCAGTCGATCTAGCGGGAGGAGCCAAGAGACCCAGTACTTC. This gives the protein CASSRSSGRSQETQYF.